This TCR beta chain originates from a study of preoperative IRX-2 immunotherapy in early breast cancer. As regards this clone: A junction end diverges from the germline sequence, so it may reflect a read error.

Documented treatment: preoperative locoregional IRX-2 cytokine immunotherapy. In germline, CDR1 is SSHAT, CDR2 FNYEAQ (reference sequence). The CDR3 has 13 residues. Profiled with immunoSEQ multiplex PCR; TCRdb holds only in-frame clones, not every one. This sample carries around 34,000 clones, roughly 96% of them seen once, and the ten largest clones take under 8%. V and J are TRBV7-7 and TRBJ1-6, with D tentatively TRBD1 (5 bases). Sampling took place from a patient treated with IRX-2 immunotherapy. This sequence was found in a human donor with breast cancer. The DNA of the CDR3 is TGTGCTAGCAGCTTGGTCGGGGGTTCACCCCTCCACTTT. Translated: CASSLVGGSPLHF.